The T cell receptor (beta chain) described here comes from a study of PD-1 blockade in classical Hodgkin lymphoma. Every patient had relapsed following autologous stem cell transplantation, and cohorts differed in brentuximab vedotin exposure. Study-wide points: No one has yet defined what causes the repertoire differences, which may be disease activity or prior therapy. Baseline diversity in complete responders resembled that of newly diagnosed patients. TCR diversity in CD4+, not CD8+, cells rose significantly by C4D1. It was reported that newly diagnosed patients had less baseline TCR diversity than healthy donors.

Generated by immunoSEQ multiplex PCR, the TCRdb table keeps only in-frame clones and is missing some. The sample records over 90,000 clones, roughly 87% being singletons. V was cut by 1 base and J by 9 bases, with 4 bases left in between. CDR3 length: 11 amino acids. Germline CDR1 and CDR2: LGHNT and FRNRAP. Note on this clone: Its antigen is not known.

The gene calls are TRBV12-5 and TRBJ2-1; D is unclear. Here the sequenced sample was peripheral blood mononuclear cells (PBMCs), taken before the second cycle of nivolumab. The receptor was derived from a human donor with classical Hodgkin lymphoma. CDR3 bases: TGTGCTAGTGGTTTGGGATTTGAGCAGTTCTTC. Translation gives CASGLGFEQFF.